This T cell receptor beta chain was sequenced for a study of cytomegalovirus exposure and HLA in healthy donors. General study findings and limits: Highly shared variants forming one cluster were likely a sequencing artifact. After further analysis at a later stage, 16,951 TCR beta sequences were associated with HLA alleles at 0.05 false discovery rate. As a later analysis revealed, the rate of TCR association differed by HLA locus, with DRB1 most and HLA-C fewest.

The PCR had 60 Vbeta and 13 Jbeta primers. The method was immunoSEQ multiplex PCR; TCRdb's version includes in-frame clones alone and lacks a portion of them. The sample has about 14,000 clones, under 70% seen once. The germline V gene has CDR1 SEHNR and CDR2 FQNEAQ (reference sequence). Trimming cost V 1 base and J 7 bases; bases outside gene matches: 2. CDR3 length: 14 amino acids. About this clone: The antigen remains unidentified.

The chain employs TRBV7-9 and TRBJ1-4; TRBD1 agrees at 8 bases. This TCR was recovered from a woman aged 50 to 65 in good health and CMV-seropositive. The specimen sequenced was PBMCs. CDR3 nucleotide sequence: TGTGCCAGCAGCTTAGGGACAGGGACTGAAAAACTGTTTTTT. This translates into CASSLGTGTEKLFF.